Listed below are T cell receptor beta chains from one sample, sequenced in a study of blood T cell dynamics during melanoma immunotherapy. Libraries were prepared by immunoSEQ multiplex PCR; TCRdb keeps only in-frame clonotypes and omits some of them. The table lists almost 15,000 clones, roughly 92% of them singletons. The sequenced sample was blood, obtained from a patient treated with checkpoint blockade. The receptors were gathered from a human donor with melanoma. The CDR3 runs from the conserved cysteine through the conserved F or W.

v_gene | CDR3aa
TRBV4-1 | CASSQARDGPYEQYF
TRBV6-5 | CASSYDGGSNTEAFF
TRBV19 | CASSMYLHTTDTQYF
TRBV9 | CASSEGPYGYTF
TRBV5-1 | CASSEGSGRTDTQYF
TRBV14 | CASSQWGAGYEQYF
TRBV27 | CASIGLAGAGSYEQYF
TRBV27 | CASSFGTGNQPQHF
TRBV5-5 | CASSLAVLGRDYTEAFF
TRBV10-2 | CASSSGPGQGGHTQYF
TRBV4-1 | CASSQVYSNNSPLHF
TRBV30 | CAWNPPFTALTNSPLHF
TRBV6-5 | CASSYARTGGTGELFF
TRBV7-8 | CASSLASGSPGDTQYF
TRBV5-1 | CASSLGRGYTGELFF
TRBV6-1 | CASSVFSGGGSYSEQFF
TRBV4-1 | CASSQDPSGANVLTF
TRBV21-1 | CASSKALGTSNTGELFF
TRBV20-1 | CSGLITETQYF
TRBV27 | CASRAGTFYNSPLHF
TRBV2 | CASSALPGNTIYF
TRBV7-2 | CASSPSSGSSEQYF
TRBV6-5 | CASSLRTGNSPLHF
TRBV7-9 | CASSLEGLGTEAFF
TRBV7-6 | CASSLAGGVRTEAFF
TRBV6-5 | CASSDQGSGYTF
TRBV14 | CASSQDPWGRNTEAFF
TRBV11-3 | CASSDPRGTAYEQYF
TRBV7-9 | CASSQTGPGDQPQHF
TRBV28 | CASSSPQGGSFGYTF
TRBV6-1 | CASSGIIVLGQGAGNQPQHF
TRBV7-9 | CARDREPNQPQHF
TRBV7-9 | CASSLEAGVATEAFF
TRBV27 | CASSPRGTLTSPGYEQYF
TRBV13 | CASSLNGGARNTIYF
TRBV2 | CASSVTDYNEQFF
TRBV9 | CASSVYRSNSPLHF
TRBV19 | CASSSPRVFTDTQYF
TRBV30 | CAWNSLTDTQYF
TRBV7-9 | CASSLGVIEQFF
TRBV30 | CAWSVKAYGYTF
TRBV9 | CASSVGVRDLYEQYF